The clone carrying this T cell receptor beta chain was counted many times. The source of the sample is a study of regulatory T cells in long-lasting Graves disease. Time point meaning: newly diagnosed GD, antithyroid drugs for less than 3 months. PBMC-extracted RNA yielded the TCR library. Trimming left V 1 base short and J 4 bases short, with 16 bases between. CDR1 and CDR2 (germline): LGHDT, YNNKEL (reference sequence). This CDR3 has 16 residues. HTBI primers from iRepertoire and Arm-PCR of CDR3 regions yielded the TCR beta libraries. Via MiXCR, TCRdb re-called the multiplex PCR reads, giving one row per CDR3 protein. This sample yields a few hundred thousand distinct CDR3 sequences, of which 15% are seen a single time; approximately 7.6% belongs to the top ten. The sample was also linked to a second study, of T cells in Graves' hyperthyroidism and ophthalmopathy.

Sequenced material: peripheral blood mononuclear cells (PBMCs), taken at new diagnosis, from a patient treated with antithyroid drugs. The sequence derives from a woman aged 35 to 49 with Graves disease. The gene calls are TRBV3-1 and TRBJ1-1; D ambiguous. The CDR3 is CASSQVTAGLGTEAFF. As DNA, the CDR3 is TGTGCCAGCAGCCAAGTTACAGCAGGTTTGGGCACTGAAGCTTTCTTT.